This entry lists 20 T cell receptor beta chains sequenced from one sample in a study of a mutant IDH1 vaccine in newly diagnosed glioma. Only in-frame clones appear in the TCRdb table, and some are missing; sequencing was by immunoSEQ multiplex PCR. This table has over 55,000 clones, 65% to 85% appearing once. The time point denotes: baseline, week 1 (first vaccination visit). Specified treatment: pre-vaccination baseline after standard-of-care therapy. The sample in question was peripheral blood mononuclear cells (PBMCs), obtained from a glioma patient treated with radiotherapy, temozolomide or both. The receptors come from a woman aged 18-29 years with glioma. Some clones in this sample may be carry-over from other donors' samples.

This chain connects TRBV2 to TRBJ2-3; TRBD2 matches at 8 bases. CDR1 is SNHLY, CDR2 FYNNEI, per germline. V trimming: 4 bases; J trimming: 4 bases; junction bases outside the gene matches: 13. CDR3 length equals 17 residues. CDR3 residues: CASSGAKLAAYADTQYF. The CDR3 DNA reads TGTGCCAGCAGTGGGGCCAAACTAGCGGCCTATGCAGATACGCAGTATTTT.

This chain joins TRBV6-1 and TRBJ2-3; 9 bases are shared with TRBD2. Germline CDR1 MNHNS, CDR2 SASEGT. Trimming cost V 6 bases and J 2 bases; bases outside gene matches: 3. The CDR3 consists of 14 residues. CDR3 coding DNA: TGTGCCAGCAGGGTAGCGGGGGACACAGATACGCAGTATTTT. Residues: CASRVAGDTDTQYF.

The chain links TRBV19 to TRBJ2-7; a possible D gene is TRBD1 (6 bases). This CDR3 region has 15 residues. V was cut by 3 bases and J by 6 bases, with 18 bases left in between. Germline V lookup: CDR1 LNHDA, CDR2 SQIVND (reference sequence). The CDR3 loop reads CASSIGQKGSGEQYF. As DNA, the CDR3 is TGTGCCAGTAGTATCGGACAGAAGGGTAGTGGCGAGCAGTACTTC.

The gene calls are TRBV19 and TRBJ1-4; TRBD1 aligns across 12 bases. V shed 5 bases, J shed 5 bases, and the junction held 6 bases outside the gene matches. Looked up from germline, CDR1 is LNHDA and CDR2 is SQIVND (reference sequence). There are 16 residues in the CDR3. CDR3 DNA: TGTGCCAGTAGTGCGCGGGACAGGGGGCGCAATGAAAAACTGTTTTTT. It encodes CASSARDRGRNEKLFF.

This chain joins TRBV6-5 and TRBJ1-2; 9 bases match TRBD1. Per the germline V gene, CDR1 is MNHEY and CDR2 is SVGAGI. This CDR3 region has 14 residues. V was clipped by 4 bases and J by 8 bases; unmatched bases: 8. The CDR3 here is CASSSGGQGRGYTF. CDR3 coding DNA: TGTGCCAGCAGTTCCGGTGGACAGGGGAGGGGCTACACCTTC.

J is TRBJ2-5 and V is TRBV29-1, with 11 bases that match TRBD1. The CDR3 extends over 12 amino acids. After removal of 5 bases from V and 6 bases from J, the junction contained 2 bases not matched to a gene. Germline assignment: CDR1 SQVTM and CDR2 ANQGSEA. The CDR3 sequence is CSVLDRGQTQYF. DNA of the CDR3: TGCAGCGTTTTGGACAGGGGGCAGACCCAGTACTTC.

The chain's CDR3 is CASSLATGWGSGELFF. The CDR3 DNA sequence: TGTGCCAGCAGCTTAGCGACAGGATGGGGCTCCGGGGAGCTGTTTTTT. The chain links TRBV7-2 to TRBJ2-2; the D gene is possibly TRBD1 (6 bases). V was cut by 0 bases and J by 6 bases, with 14 bases left in between. The germline V gene encodes CDR1 SGHTA and CDR2 FQGNSA. The CDR3 totals 16 residues.

This clone was observed once. The chain joins TRBV27 to TRBJ2-5; D is tentatively TRBD1 or TRBD2 (6 bases each). V was cut by 7 bases and J by 1 base, with 16 bases left in between. Germline-derived CDR1 and CDR2 are MNHEY and SMNVEV (reference sequence). This CDR3 has 15 residues. CDR3 sequence: CASKRSGAPQETQYF. The CDR3 coding sequence is TGTGCCAGCAAAAGGTCGGGGGCACCCCAAGAGACCCAGTACTTC.

The chain combines TRBV6-1 with TRBJ1-2; 8 positions agree with TRBD1. Germline lookup yields CDR1 MNHNS and CDR2 SASEGT. The CDR3 spans 11 residues. V lost 10 bases, J lost 6 bases, and 4 bases stayed unmatched. The CDR3 DNA sequence: TGTGCCATAAGGACAGGGAATGGCTACACCTTC. Its translation is CAIRTGNGYTF.

The rearrangement joins TRBV4-1 to TRBJ2-2, with TRBD2 matching over 10 bases. V gave up 4 bases and J gave up 6 bases; unmatched junction bases: 5. The CDR3 runs to 15 residues. Germline CDR1 MGHRA, CDR2 YSYEKL. CDR3: CASSPGLAGAGELFF. DNA for the CDR3: TGCGCCAGCAGCCCCGGGCTAGCGGGAGCCGGGGAGCTGTTTTTT.

The CDR3 sequence is CASSLAGGPVGELFF. CDR3 bases: TGCGCCAGCAGCCTAGCGGGGGGGCCGGTCGGGGAGCTGTTTTTT. V is TRBV5-1 and J is TRBJ2-2; 12 nucleotides align to TRBD2. CDR1 and CDR2 (germline): SGHRS, YFSETQ. The CDR3 spans 15 residues. V lost 4 bases, J lost 7 bases, and 5 bases stayed unmatched.

The rearrangement uses TRBV7-9 and TRBJ2-7, with 9 bases lining up with TRBD1. V gave up 5 bases and J gave up 2 bases; unmatched junction bases: 4. The CDR3 loop spans 14 amino acids. The germline gives CDR1 SEHNR, CDR2 FQNEAQ (reference sequence). The CDR3 DNA sequence: TGTGCCAGCAGCCTGGGACAGGGCGCCTACGAGCAGTACTTC. This translates into CASSLGQGAYEQYF.

This chain uses TRBV5-4 with TRBJ2-3; unclear D gene. Germline CDR1 and CDR2: SGHNT and YYREEE (reference sequence). V was cut by 2 bases and J by 2 bases, with 3 bases left in between. This CDR3 contains 12 residues. CDR3 amino acids: CASSFATDTQYF. DNA for the CDR3: TGTGCCAGCAGCTTCGCCACAGATACGCAGTATTTT.

This clone was observed a single time. The J gene is TRBJ1-5, the V gene TRBV5-1; 7 positions agree with TRBD1. Trimming removed 2 bases from V and 5 bases from J; junction bases left unmatched: 4. Germline CDR1 reads SGHRS; CDR2 reads YFSETQ. The CDR3 extends over 14 amino acids. DNA for the CDR3: TGCGCCAGCAGCTTAAGACAGGGCGATCAGCCCCAGCATTTT. Its translation is CASSLRQGDQPQHF.

J is TRBJ1-6 and V is TRBV19; unclear D gene. CDR3 length equals 13 residues. Germline V lookup: CDR1 LNHDA, CDR2 SQIVND (reference sequence). V lost 1 base and J lost 7, with 5 bases in between. The CDR3 DNA reads as TGTGCCAGTAGTATAGCAAGAAATTCACCCCTCCACTTT. Translating it yields CASSIARNSPLHF.

CDR3 region: CASSTGTGSNQPQHF. As DNA, the CDR3 is TGTGCCAGCTCAACCGGGACAGGGAGCAATCAGCCCCAGCATTTT. The chain links TRBV18 to TRBJ1-5, with 9 bases lining up with TRBD1. The CDR3 is 15 amino acids. The germline gives CDR1 KGHSH, CDR2 LQKENI. V shed 5 bases, J shed 1 base, and the junction held 3 bases outside the gene matches.

The chain employs TRBV6-5 and TRBJ2-7; D gene uncertain. The CDR3 is 11 amino acids. Germline V lookup: CDR1 MNHEY, CDR2 SVGAGI. Trimming left V 5 bases short and J 7 bases short, with 9 bases between. The CDR3, as DNA: TGTGCCAGCAGTCGCGACCGGGAGCAGTACTTC. Protein: CASSRDREQYF.

This sequence joins TRBV28 and TRBJ1-1; no reliable D call. The CDR3 covers 13 residues. V was pared by 3 bases and J by 3 bases, with 8 bases between. Germline CDR1 is MDHEN and CDR2 is SYDVKM. For the CDR3, the DNA is TGTGCCAGCAGTTTGTGGCGGCACACTGAAGCTTTCTTT. Translation: CASSLWRHTEAFF.

This chain links TRBV29-1 with TRBJ2-1; no clear D gene. Between the trimmed V and J ends, which lost 4 bases and 0 bases, there was a span of 19 bases. This CDR3 spans 17 amino acids. Germline values: CDR1 SQVTM, CDR2 ANQGSEA. CDR3 loop: CSVAPASWAYSYNEQFF. In DNA, the CDR3 is TGCAGCGTTGCACCCGCCAGTTGGGCCTACTCCTACAATGAGCAGTTCTTC.

The chain has TRBV15 and TRBJ2-7; D tentatively reads TRBD1 or TRBD2 (5 bases each). The CDR3 is 10 residues long. CDR1 and CDR2 from the germline V gene are LNHNV and YYDKDF (reference sequence). V dropped 11 bases and J dropped 6 bases, with 11 bases sitting between them. CDR3: CAPGTGEQYF. The CDR3 region has the DNA TGTGCCCCCGGGACCGGCGAGCAGTACTTC. The entire variable domain, with the rest obtained from reference TRBV15 and TRBJ2-7, is as follows: DAMVIQNPRYQVTQFGKPVTLSCSQTLNHNVMYWYQQKSSQAPKLLFHYYDKDFNNEADTPDNFQSRRPNTSFCFLDIRSPGLGDTAMYLCAPGTGEQYFGPGTRLTVT.